This T cell receptor beta chain was recovered during a study of blood T cell repertoires in COVID-19. CDR1 is LNHDA and CDR2 is SQIVND in the germline V gene (reference sequence). The CDR3 is 11 amino acids. V was shortened by 4 bases and J by 4 bases, with 5 bases between the two germline ends. The repertoire was sequenced with immunoSEQ multiplex PCR; TCRdb's copy has only in-frame clones and lacks some. The data contain some 150,000 clones, around 80% of them seen just once; the ten biggest clones take up roughly 0.6%. The specimen was peripheral blood. This sequence originates from a man between 60 and 75 years old with acute or convalescent COVID-19. This rearrangement joins TRBV19 to TRBJ2-7, with a tentative D call TRBD2 (5 bases). The CDR3 bases are TGTGCCAGTAGTACGGGGTACGAGCAGTACTTC. Amino acids: CASSTGYEQYF. Drawing the rest from reference TRBV19 and TRBJ2-7, the complete variable domain is DGGITQSPKYLFRKEGQNVTLSCEQNLNHDAMYWYRQDPGQGLRLIYYSQIVNDFQKGDIAEGYSVSREKKESFPLTVTSAQKNPTAFYLCASSTGYEQYFGPGTRLTVT.